This T cell receptor (beta chain) was sequenced for a study of T cell responses to AZD1222 COVID-19 vaccine. Study-wide results and caveats: After two AZD1222 doses, spike-specific TCR breadth and depth rose versus day 0.

The CDR3 spans 15 residues. The germline V gene encodes CDR1 SGHDT and CDR2 YYEEEE. Trimming cost V 0 bases and J 6 bases, with 12 bases left between them. Repertoires were generated with immunoSEQ multiplex PCR, while TCRdb's copy carries only in-frame clones and drops some. The data show about 110,000 clones, 88% seen once. As to this clone: Its antigen is currently unknown.

This sequence joins TRBV5-6 and TRBJ1-4; the D gene is possibly TRBD1 (5 bases). The material was peripheral blood, obtained on day 0 of AZD1222 vaccination. The receptor's source is an adult in good health. The CDR3 DNA sequence: TGTGCCAGCAGCTTGGTTGGACAACTACATGAAAAACTGTTTTTT. Residues: CASSLVGQLHEKLFF. The variable domain in full, with the rest retrieved from reference TRBV5-6 and TRBJ1-4, is DAGVTQSPTHLIKTRGQQVTLRCSPKSGHDTVSWYQQALGQGPQFIFQYYEEEERQRGNFPDRFSGHQFPNYSSELNVNALLLGDSALYLCASSLVGQLHEKLFFGSGTQLSVL.